This TCR beta chain was identified in a study of response to subunit inactivated influenza vaccine. The CDR3 is 18 residues long. Trimming removed 5 bases from V and 1 base from J, with 21 bases in between. CDR1 and CDR2 from the germline V gene are LNHNV and YYDKDF (reference sequence). This clonotype was observed a few times. TCRdb called the RT-PCR reads again in MiXCR, with one record for every CDR3 protein. The sample consists of about 540,000 distinct CDR3 sequences, 20% to 25% of them appearing once. These records were also assigned to another study, of T cells expressing NK-cell markers. That paper states: TCR beta libraries carry UMIs added by 5'RACE template switching. The TCR beta repertoires were obtained from sorted CD3+CD56+NKG2C+, CD3+CD56+NKG2C- and CD3+CD56-NKG2C+ T cells. HCMV seropositivity characterized seven of the eight sequenced donors, and seronegativity one. NKG2C+ dominant clonotypes from about 6 donors made up about 1.0-7.5% of CD8+ T cells. Nothing established the HCMV specificity of expanded NKG2C+ T cell clones.

V gene TRBV15 combines with J gene TRBJ1-5, with D possibly TRBD1 on 6 matching bases. The source material was CD4+ T cells sorted from PBMCs, sampled roughly 12 days after vaccination. The receptor was derived from a man aged 45-65 years who received an inactivated influenza vaccine. Written as DNA, the CDR3 is TGTGCCACCAGCTCAAGGGGGATATCGGGCAGGAGCAATCAGCCCCAGCATTTT. Its protein is CATSSRGISGRSNQPQHF.